These 17 T cell receptor beta chains were sequenced from one sample in a study of radiotherapy plus CTLA-4 blockade in lung cancer. Produced via immunoSEQ multiplex PCR; TCRdb's table is partial and in-frame only. The sample holds roughly 85,000 clones; around 86% are singletons and the top ten take 16%. Here the sequenced sample was peripheral blood, taken from a patient treated with radiotherapy plus ipilimumab. The receptors derive from a human donor with non-small cell lung cancer that progressed on radiotherapy plus ipilimumab.

This CDR3 reads CASSVQTGTGGYTF. The CDR3 coding sequence is TGTGCCAGCAGCGTACAGACAGGAACCGGGGGCTACACCTTC. V usage is TRBV9 and J usage is TRBJ1-2, with TRBD1 as a possible D gene (6 bases). The ends were cut back, 1 base at V and 8 bases at J, with 15 bases in the middle. The germline CDR1 and CDR2 sequences are SGDLS and YYNGEE. The CDR3 contains 14 residues.

The table lists this clone with a few counts. The gene calls are TRBV15 and TRBJ1-5; D unresolved. CDR1 is LNHNV and CDR2 is YYDKDF in the germline V gene (reference sequence). V was shortened by 5 bases and J by 3 bases, with 8 bases between the two germline ends. The CDR3 consists of 13 residues. CDR3 amino acids: CATSVGYNQPQHF. The CDR3 DNA follows: TGTGCCACCAGCGTCGGATACAATCAGCCCCAGCATTTT.

This clone turned up a few times. The CDR3 loop is CASARDRVNPTNEKLFF. The CDR3 region has the DNA TGTGCCAGTGCCCGGGACAGGGTAAATCCAACTAATGAAAAACTGTTTTTT. V usage is TRBV19 and J usage is TRBJ1-4; 9 nucleotides match TRBD1. Germline lookup yields CDR1 LNHDA and CDR2 SQIVND (reference sequence). J gave up 0 bases and V 8 bases, and 10 bases lay outside the gene matches. CDR3 size: 17 residues.

This sequence joins TRBV28 and TRBJ2-5; 8 bases fit TRBD1. The CDR3 totals 16 residues. Losses at the gene ends were 6 bases for V and 5 bases for J; bases not matched to a gene: 14. Germline V gene data show CDR1 as MDHEN and CDR2 as SYDVKM. The CDR3 DNA follows: TGTGCCAGCAGGCTCTACGGACAGGGTAGAGGGGAGACCCAGTACTTC. Translating it yields CASRLYGQGRGETQYF.

The CDR3: CASSPELSYNEQFF. DNA for the CDR3: TGTGCCAGCAGCCCAGAACTCTCCTACAATGAGCAGTTCTTC. The chain has TRBV4-2 and TRBJ2-1; D unclear. The CDR3 spans 14 residues. CDR1 is LGHNA, CDR2 YNFKEQ, per germline. V was trimmed by 4 bases and J by 0 bases, leaving 7 bases between them.

This chain connects TRBV19 to TRBJ1-1; possibly TRBD1 for D (5 bases). The CDR3 has 16 amino acids. V was cut by 8 bases and J by 1 base, with 20 bases left in between. Germline V gene data show CDR1 as LNHDA and CDR2 as SQIVND (reference sequence). CDR3 nucleotide sequence: TGTGCCAGTCGCCGGATGGGGGACGGGTGGAACACTGAAGCTTTCTTT. Its translation is CASRRMGDGWNTEAFF.

This chain uses TRBV5-8 with TRBJ1-5, with TRBD1 matching over 10 bases. From germline, CDR1 is SGHTS and CDR2 YDEGEE. V was clipped by 4 bases and J by 5 bases; unmatched bases: 6. This CDR3 is built from 15 residues. Here the CDR3 reads CASSASGQGYQPQHF. CDR3 DNA: TGTGCCAGCAGCGCCTCGGGACAGGGGTATCAGCCCCAGCATTTT.

This chain connects TRBV11-2 to TRBJ1-2; tentative D call: TRBD1 (5 bases). Germline V CDR1 and CDR2: SGHAT, FQNNGV. CDR3 size: 15 residues. V lost 2 bases and J 4 bases, leaving 14 bases between the germline ends. CDR3 in amino acids: CASSLSQGGGYGYTF. CDR3 bases: TGTGCCAGCAGCTTAAGCCAGGGCGGTGGCTATGGCTACACCTTC.

There are a few counts of this clone. The chain recombines TRBV4-3 with TRBJ2-1; D remains unclear. The length of the CDR3 is 16 residues. The germline V and J ends were trimmed by 4 bases and 2 bases, with 15 bases remaining between them. Germline values: CDR1 LGHNA, CDR2 YSLEER. CDR3 DNA sequence: TGCGCCAGCAGCCGGGGTCCCAATGGCCCCTACAATGAGCAGTTCTTC. Translation: CASSRGPNGPYNEQFF.

V and J are TRBV6-6 and TRBJ2-1; D is ambiguous. This CDR3 has 13 residues. V was shortened by 2 bases and J by 14 bases, with 16 bases between the two germline ends. Germline V gene sequence: CDR1 MNHNY, CDR2 SVGAGI (reference sequence). As DNA, the CDR3 is TGTGCCAGCAGTTACGGGAAGGTCTCATCGGAGTTCTTC. Protein: CASSYGKVSSEFF.

The chain is built from TRBV5-4 and TRBJ2-2, with no clear D. The CDR3 totals 13 residues. V dropped 4 bases and J dropped 2 bases, with 6 bases sitting between them. Per germline, CDR1 SGHNT and CDR2 YYREEE (reference sequence). This CDR3 reads CASSPRNTGELFF. The CDR3, as DNA: TGTGCCAGCAGCCCTCGTAACACCGGGGAGCTGTTTTTT.

The gene calls are TRBV7-2 and TRBJ2-2; 7 bases match TRBD1. The junction had 15 bases not matched to a gene; V was cut back by 5 bases and J by 6 bases. Germline V CDR1 and CDR2: SGHTA, FQGNSA. CDR3 length: 17 amino acids. CDR3 in DNA: TGTGCCAGCAGCCTACTGACAGGGTCGGGGTTTTCCGGGGAGCTGTTTTTT. It encodes CASSLLTGSGFSGELFF.

CDR3 region: CSVEERQETQYF. CDR3 DNA: TGCAGCGTTGAAGAAAGACAAGAGACCCAGTACTTC. The chain uses TRBV29-1 and TRBJ2-5; D uncertain. Per the germline V gene, CDR1 is SQVTM and CDR2 is ANQGSEA. The length of the CDR3 is 12 residues. V lost 0 bases and J lost 2, with 4 bases in between.

The chain has TRBV19 and TRBJ1-5; 8 positions match TRBD1. V was pared by 3 bases and J by 3 bases, with 7 bases of the junction left unmatched. This CDR3 is built from 16 residues. Germline V gene data show CDR1 as LNHDA and CDR2 as SQIVND (reference sequence). Here the CDR3 DNA reads TGTGCCAGTAGTATCCCCGGGACAGGTTACAATCAGCCCCAGCATTTT. Translating it yields CASSIPGTGYNQPQHF.

Of note for this clone: Other DNA sequences in the same sample also yield this CDR3. The chain recombines TRBV4-3 with TRBJ2-3; 10 bases line up with TRBD2. The CDR3 consists of 18 residues. Germline assignment: CDR1 LGHNA and CDR2 YSLEER. V trimming: 0 bases; J trimming: 2 bases; junction bases outside the gene matches: 8. The DNA of the CDR3 is TGCGCCAGCAGCCAAGATGAGGGGCTAGCGGGAGCCACAGATACGCAGTATTTT. It specifies CASSQDEGLAGATDTQYF.

The J gene is TRBJ2-2, the V gene TRBV18, with 13 nucleotides matching TRBD2. Germline V gene data show CDR1 as KGHSH and CDR2 as LQKENI. V lost 2 bases to trimming and J lost 6 bases; unmatched junction nucleotides: 9. The CDR3 has 18 residues. CDR3 residues: CASSPAGLAGSGAGELFF. The CDR3 nucleotides read TGTGCCAGCTCACCAGCGGGACTAGCGGGGAGCGGCGCCGGGGAGCTGTTTTTT.

The rearrangement uses TRBV6-1 and TRBJ1-1; 10 bases align to TRBD1. CDR3 length equals 15 residues. J gave up 1 base and V 6 bases, and 5 bases lay outside the gene matches. CDR1 is MNHNS and CDR2 is SASEGT in the germline V gene. This CDR3 reads CASRLRDRGNTEAFF. CDR3 in DNA: TGTGCCAGCAGACTCCGGGACAGGGGGAACACTGAAGCTTTCTTT.